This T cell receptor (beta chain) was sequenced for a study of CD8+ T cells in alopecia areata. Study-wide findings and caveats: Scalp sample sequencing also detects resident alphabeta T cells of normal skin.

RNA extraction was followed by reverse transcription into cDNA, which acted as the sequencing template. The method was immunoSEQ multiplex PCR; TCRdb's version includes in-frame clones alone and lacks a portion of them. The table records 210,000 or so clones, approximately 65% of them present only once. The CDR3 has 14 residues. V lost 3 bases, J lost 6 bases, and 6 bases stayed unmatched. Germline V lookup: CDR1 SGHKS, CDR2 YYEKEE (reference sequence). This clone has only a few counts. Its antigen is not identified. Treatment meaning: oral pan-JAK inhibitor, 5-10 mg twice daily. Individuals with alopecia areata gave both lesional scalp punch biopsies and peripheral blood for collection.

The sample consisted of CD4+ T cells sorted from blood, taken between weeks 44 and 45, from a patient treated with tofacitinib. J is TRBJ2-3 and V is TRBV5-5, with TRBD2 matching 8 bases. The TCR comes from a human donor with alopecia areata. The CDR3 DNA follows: TGTGCCAGCAGCTCCCGACTAGCGAAGGATACGCAGTATTTT. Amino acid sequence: CASSSRLAKDTQYF.